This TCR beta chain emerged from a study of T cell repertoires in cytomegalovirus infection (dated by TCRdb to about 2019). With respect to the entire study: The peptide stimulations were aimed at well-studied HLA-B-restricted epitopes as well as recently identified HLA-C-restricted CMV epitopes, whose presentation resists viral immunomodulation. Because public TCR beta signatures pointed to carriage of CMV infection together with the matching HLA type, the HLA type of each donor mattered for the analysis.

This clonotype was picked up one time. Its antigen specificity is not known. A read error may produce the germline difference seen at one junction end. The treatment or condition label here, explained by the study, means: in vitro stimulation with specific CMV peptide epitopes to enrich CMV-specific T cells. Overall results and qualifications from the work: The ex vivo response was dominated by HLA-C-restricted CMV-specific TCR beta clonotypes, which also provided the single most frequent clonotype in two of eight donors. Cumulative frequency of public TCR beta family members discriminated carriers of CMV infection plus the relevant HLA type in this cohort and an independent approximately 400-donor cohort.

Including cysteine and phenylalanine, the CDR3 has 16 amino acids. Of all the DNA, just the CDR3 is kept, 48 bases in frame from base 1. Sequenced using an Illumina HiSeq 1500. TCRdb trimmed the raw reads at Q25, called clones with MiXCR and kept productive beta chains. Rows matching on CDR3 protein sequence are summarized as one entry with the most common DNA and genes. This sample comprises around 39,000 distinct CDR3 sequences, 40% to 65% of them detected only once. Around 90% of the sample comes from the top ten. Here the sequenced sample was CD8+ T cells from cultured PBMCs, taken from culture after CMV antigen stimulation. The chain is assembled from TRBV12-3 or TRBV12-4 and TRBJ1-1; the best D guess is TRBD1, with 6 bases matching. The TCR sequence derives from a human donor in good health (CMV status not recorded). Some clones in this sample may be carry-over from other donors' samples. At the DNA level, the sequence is TGTGCCAGCAACCAGGCACAGGGATACTCGAACATTGAAGCTTTCTTT. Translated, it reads CASNQAQGYSNIEAFF.